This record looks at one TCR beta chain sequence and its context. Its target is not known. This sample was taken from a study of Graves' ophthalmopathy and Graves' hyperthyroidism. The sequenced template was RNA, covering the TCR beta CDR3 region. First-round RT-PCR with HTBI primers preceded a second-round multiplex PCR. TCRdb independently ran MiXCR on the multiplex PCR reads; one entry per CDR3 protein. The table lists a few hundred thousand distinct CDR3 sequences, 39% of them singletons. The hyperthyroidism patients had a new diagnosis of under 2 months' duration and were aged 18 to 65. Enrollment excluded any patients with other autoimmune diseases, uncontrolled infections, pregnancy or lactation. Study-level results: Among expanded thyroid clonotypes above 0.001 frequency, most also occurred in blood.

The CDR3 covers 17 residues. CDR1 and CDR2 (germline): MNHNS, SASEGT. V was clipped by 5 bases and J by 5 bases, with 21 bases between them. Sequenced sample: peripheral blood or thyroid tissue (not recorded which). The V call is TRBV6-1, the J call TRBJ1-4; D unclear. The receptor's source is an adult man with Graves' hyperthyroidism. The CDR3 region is CASSYPRLDAENEKLFF. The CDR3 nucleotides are TGTGCCAGCAGTTACCCCCGACTAGATGCGGAAAATGAAAAACTGTTTTTT.